This T cell receptor beta chain was identified in a study of blood T cell repertoires in COVID-19. Across the whole study: There were acute and convalescent COVID-19 samples, and they came from the United States, Italy and Spain.

Measured with immunoSEQ multiplex PCR; TCRdb has only the in-frame clones, and not every one. The repertoire consists of 61,000 or so clones, with roughly 84% occurring once and the leading ten covering less than 7%. V lost 4 bases and J lost 4; bases outside the gene matches: 11. This CDR3 comprises 16 residues. CDR1 and CDR2 (germline): MNHEY, SMNVEV (reference sequence). The sample taken for sequencing was peripheral blood. The chain joins TRBV27 to TRBJ2-5, with TRBD2 matching 8 bases. The source is a woman aged 70-85 years with acute or convalescent COVID-19. The CDR3 nucleotides are TGTGCCAGCAGTTCCCTTTTCGGGGGGGGACGAGAGACCCAGTACTTC. Protein sequence: CASSSLFGGGRETQYF.